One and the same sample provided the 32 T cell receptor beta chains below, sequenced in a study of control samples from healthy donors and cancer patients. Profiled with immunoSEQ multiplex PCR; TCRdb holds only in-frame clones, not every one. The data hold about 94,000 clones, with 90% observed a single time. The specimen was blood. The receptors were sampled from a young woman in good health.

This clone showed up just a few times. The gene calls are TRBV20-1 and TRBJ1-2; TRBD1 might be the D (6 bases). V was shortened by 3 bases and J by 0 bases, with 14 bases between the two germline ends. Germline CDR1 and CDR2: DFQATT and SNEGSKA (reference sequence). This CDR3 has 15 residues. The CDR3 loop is CSASGGGPANYGYTF. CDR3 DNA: TGCAGTGCTAGTGGTGGGGGCCCAGCTAACTATGGCTACACCTTC.

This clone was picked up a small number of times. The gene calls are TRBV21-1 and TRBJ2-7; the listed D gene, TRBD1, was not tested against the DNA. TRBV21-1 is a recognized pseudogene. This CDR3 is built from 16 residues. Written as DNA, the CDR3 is TGTGCCAGCAGCAAAAGAGAAAGACAGTTAACCTACGAGCAGTACTTC. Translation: CASSKRERQLTYEQYF.

DNA for the CDR3: TGTGCCAGCAGCTCCCCAGGGAAAGATACGCAGTATTTT. Translation: CASSSPGKDTQYF. The chain joins TRBV7-3 to TRBJ2-3; weak D call: TRBD1 (5 bases). Germline V gives CDR1 SGHTA, CDR2 FQGTGA. V lost 4 bases and J 5 bases, leaving 10 bases between the germline ends. The CDR3 runs 13 residues. Drawing the rest from reference TRBV7-3 and TRBJ2-3, the complete variable domain is GAGVSQTPSNKVTEKGKYVELRCDPISGHTALYWYRQSLGQGPEFLIYFQGTGAADDSGLPNDRFFAVRPEGSVSTLKIQRTERGDSAVYLCASSSPGKDTQYFGPGTRLTVL.

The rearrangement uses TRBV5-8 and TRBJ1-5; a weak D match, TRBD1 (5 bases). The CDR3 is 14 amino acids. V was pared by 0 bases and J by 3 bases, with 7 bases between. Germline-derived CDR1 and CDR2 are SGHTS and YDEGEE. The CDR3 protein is CASSLGDPNQPQHF. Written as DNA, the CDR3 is TGTGCCAGCAGCTTGGGGGACCCCAATCAGCCCCAGCATTTT.

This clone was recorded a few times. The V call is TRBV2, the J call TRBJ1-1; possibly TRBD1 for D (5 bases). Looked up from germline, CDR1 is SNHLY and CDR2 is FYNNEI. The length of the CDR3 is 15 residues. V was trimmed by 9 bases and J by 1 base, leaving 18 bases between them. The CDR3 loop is CARRDPRGGNTEAFF. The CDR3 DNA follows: TGTGCCAGGAGAGACCCTCGTGGGGGGAACACTGAAGCTTTCTTT.

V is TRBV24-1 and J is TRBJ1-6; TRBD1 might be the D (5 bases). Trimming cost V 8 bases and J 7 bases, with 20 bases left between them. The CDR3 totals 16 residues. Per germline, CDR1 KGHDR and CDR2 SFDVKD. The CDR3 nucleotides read TGTGCCACCATAGGCAGGGCGCTTGAAACCAATTCACCCCTCCACTTT. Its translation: CATIGRALETNSPLHF.

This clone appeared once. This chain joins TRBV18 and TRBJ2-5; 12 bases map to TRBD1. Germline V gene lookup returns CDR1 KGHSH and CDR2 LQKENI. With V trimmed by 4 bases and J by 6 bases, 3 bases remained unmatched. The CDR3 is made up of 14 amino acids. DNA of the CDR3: TGTGCCAGCTCACTGGGACAGGGGGCCAAGACCCAGTACTTC. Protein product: CASSLGQGAKTQYF.

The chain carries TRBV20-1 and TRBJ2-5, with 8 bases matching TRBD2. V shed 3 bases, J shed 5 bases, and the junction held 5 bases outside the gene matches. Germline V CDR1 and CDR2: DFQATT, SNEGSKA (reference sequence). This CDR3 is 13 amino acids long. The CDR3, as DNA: TGCAGTGCTAGTGGGACTAGTCGGGAGACCCAGTACTTC. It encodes CSASGTSRETQYF.

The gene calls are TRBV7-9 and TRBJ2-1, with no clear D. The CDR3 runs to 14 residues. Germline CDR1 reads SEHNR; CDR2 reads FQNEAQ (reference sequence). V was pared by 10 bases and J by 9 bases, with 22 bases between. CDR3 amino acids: CATQLMLEIGEQFF. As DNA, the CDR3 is TGTGCCACCCAGCTGATGTTAGAGATAGGTGAGCAGTTCTTC. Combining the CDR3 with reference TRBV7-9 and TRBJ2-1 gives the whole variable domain DTGVSQNPRHKITKRGQNVTFRCDPISEHNRLYWYRQTLGQGPEFLTYFQNEAQLEKSRLLSDRFSAERPKGSFSTLEIQRTEQGDSAMYLCATQLMLEIGEQFFGPGTRLTVL.

CDR3: CASSHLRGFEYGYTF. CDR3 sequence (DNA): TGTGCCAGCAGCCACCTCAGGGGGTTTGAGTATGGCTACACCTTC. This rearrangement joins TRBV5-4 to TRBJ1-2, with TRBD1 matching 7 bases. CDR3 length: 15 residues. The V gene end was trimmed by 4 bases and the J gene end by 5 bases; junction bases not matched to a gene: 11. Germline CDR1 SGHNT, CDR2 YYREEE (reference sequence).

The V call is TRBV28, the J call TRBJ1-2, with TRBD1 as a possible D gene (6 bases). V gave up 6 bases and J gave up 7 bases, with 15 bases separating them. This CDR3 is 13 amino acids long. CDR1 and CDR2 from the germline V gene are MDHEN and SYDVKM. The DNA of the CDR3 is TGTGCCAGCAGGGGGGGGACATATGGTGGCTACACCTTC. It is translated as CASRGGTYGGYTF.

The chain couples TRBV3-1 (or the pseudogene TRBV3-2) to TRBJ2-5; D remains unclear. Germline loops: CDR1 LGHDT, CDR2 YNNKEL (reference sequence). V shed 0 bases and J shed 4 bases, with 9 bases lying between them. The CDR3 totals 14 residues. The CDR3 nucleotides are TGTGCCAGCAGCCAAGACAGGAGTGTAGAGACCCAGTACTTC. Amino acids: CASSQDRSVETQYF.

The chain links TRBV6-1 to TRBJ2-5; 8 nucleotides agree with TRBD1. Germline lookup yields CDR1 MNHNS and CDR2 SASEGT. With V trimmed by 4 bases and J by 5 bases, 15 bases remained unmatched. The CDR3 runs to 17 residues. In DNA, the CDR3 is TGTGCCAGCAGTGGTCGTCCCCAGGGGGCCTTCGGGGAGACCCAGTACTTC. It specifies CASSGRPQGAFGETQYF.

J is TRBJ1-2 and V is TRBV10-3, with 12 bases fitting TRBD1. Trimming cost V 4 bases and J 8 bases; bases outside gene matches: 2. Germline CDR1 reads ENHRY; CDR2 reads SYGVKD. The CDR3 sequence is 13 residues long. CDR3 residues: CAISGGTGGGYTF. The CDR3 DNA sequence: TGTGCCATCAGTGGGGGGACAGGGGGCGGCTACACCTTC.

The CDR3 here is CASSLGSWNTEAFF. As DNA, the CDR3 is TGTGCCAGCAGCTTAGGGAGTTGGAACACTGAAGCTTTCTTT. The genes are TRBV11-2 and TRBJ1-1; D is undetermined. Per germline, CDR1 SGHAT and CDR2 FQNNGV. The germline V and J ends were trimmed by 1 base and 1 base, with 7 bases remaining between them. The CDR3 length is 14 residues.

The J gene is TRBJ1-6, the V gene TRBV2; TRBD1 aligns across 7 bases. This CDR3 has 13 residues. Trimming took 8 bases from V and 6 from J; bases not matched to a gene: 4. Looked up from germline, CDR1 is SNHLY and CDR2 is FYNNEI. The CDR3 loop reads CASLGQSNSPLHF. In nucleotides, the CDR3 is TGTGCCAGCCTGGGACAGAGTAATTCACCCCTCCACTTT.

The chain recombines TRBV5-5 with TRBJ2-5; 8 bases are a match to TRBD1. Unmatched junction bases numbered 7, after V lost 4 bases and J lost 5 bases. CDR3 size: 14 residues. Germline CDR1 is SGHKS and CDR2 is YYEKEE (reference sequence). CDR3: CASSLLTGEETQYF. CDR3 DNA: TGTGCCAGCAGCCTCCTGACAGGGGAGGAGACCCAGTACTTC.

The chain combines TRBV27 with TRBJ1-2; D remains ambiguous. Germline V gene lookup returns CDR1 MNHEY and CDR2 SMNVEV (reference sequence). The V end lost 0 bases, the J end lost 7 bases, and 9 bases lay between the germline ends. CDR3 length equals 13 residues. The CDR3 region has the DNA TGTGCCAGCAGTTTATCAGGAGGATCTGGCTACACCTTC. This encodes CASSLSGGSGYTF.

CDR3 nucleotide sequence: TGTGCCAGCAGCGAAACAGGGGGAGAGAACACTGAAGCTTTCTTT. This codes for CASSETGGENTEAFF. The chain links TRBV11-2 to TRBJ1-1; 8 nucleotides align to TRBD1. Unmatched junction bases numbered 6, after V lost 5 bases and J lost 1 base. Germline V gene lookup returns CDR1 SGHAT and CDR2 FQNNGV. This CDR3 contains 15 residues.

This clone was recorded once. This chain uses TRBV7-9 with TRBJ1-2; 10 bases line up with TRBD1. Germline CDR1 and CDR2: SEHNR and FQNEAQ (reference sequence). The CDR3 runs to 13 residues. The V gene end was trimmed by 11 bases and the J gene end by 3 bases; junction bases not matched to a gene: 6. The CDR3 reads CAGRQGADYGYTF. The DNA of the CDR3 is TGTGCCGGGAGACAGGGGGCGGACTATGGCTACACCTTC.

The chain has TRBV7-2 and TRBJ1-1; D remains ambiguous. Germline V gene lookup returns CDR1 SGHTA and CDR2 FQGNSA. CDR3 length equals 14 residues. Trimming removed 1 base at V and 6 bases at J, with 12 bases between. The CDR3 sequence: CASSLGGYKSEAFF. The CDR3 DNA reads TGTGCCAGCAGCTTAGGCGGTTATAAATCTGAAGCTTTCTTT. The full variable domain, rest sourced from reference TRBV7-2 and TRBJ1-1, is GAGVSQSPSNKVTEKGKDVELRCDPISGHTALYWYRQSLGQGLEFLIYFQGNSAPDKSGLPSDRFSAERTGGSVSTLTIQRTQQEDSAVYLCASSLGGYKSEAFFGQGTRLTVV.

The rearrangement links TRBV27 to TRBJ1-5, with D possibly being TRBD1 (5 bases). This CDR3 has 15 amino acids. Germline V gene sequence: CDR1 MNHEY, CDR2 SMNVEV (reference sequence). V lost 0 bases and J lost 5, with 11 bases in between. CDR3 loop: CASSLSYGGYQPQHF. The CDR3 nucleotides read TGTGCCAGCAGTTTATCGTACGGGGGGTATCAGCCCCAGCATTTT.

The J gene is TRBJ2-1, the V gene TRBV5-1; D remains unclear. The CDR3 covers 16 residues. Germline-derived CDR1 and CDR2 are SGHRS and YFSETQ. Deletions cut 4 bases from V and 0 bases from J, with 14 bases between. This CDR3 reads CASSKDFASSYNEQFF. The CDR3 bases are TGCGCCAGCAGCAAAGACTTTGCCAGCTCCTACAATGAGCAGTTCTTC.

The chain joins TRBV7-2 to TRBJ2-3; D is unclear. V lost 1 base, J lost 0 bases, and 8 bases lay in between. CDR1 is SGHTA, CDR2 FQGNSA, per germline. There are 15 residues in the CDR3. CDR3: CASSLEPGSTDTQYF. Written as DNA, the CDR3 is TGTGCCAGCAGCTTAGAACCTGGTAGCACAGATACGCAGTATTTT.

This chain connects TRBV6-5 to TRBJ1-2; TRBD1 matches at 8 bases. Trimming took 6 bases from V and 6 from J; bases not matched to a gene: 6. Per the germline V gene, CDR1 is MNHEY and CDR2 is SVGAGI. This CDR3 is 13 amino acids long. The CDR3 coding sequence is TGTGCCAGCAGGAGCGGACAGGGTGATGGCTACACCTTC. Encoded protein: CASRSGQGDGYTF.

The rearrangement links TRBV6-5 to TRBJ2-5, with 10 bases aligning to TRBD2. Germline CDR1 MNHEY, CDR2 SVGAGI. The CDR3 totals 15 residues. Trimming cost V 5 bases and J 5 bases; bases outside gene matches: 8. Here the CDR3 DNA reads TGTGCCAGCAGTCGGACTATTAGCGGGGGGGAGACCCAGTACTTC. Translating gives CASSRTISGGETQYF.

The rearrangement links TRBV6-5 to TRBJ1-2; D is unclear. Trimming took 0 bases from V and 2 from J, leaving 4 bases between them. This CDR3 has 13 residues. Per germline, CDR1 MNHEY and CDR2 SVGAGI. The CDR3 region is CASSYSNNYGYTF. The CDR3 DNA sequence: TGTGCCAGCAGTTACTCGAACAACTATGGCTACACCTTC.

This CDR3 is CASRRTGHDGYTF. The CDR3 DNA sequence: TGTGCCAGCAGGCGGACAGGGCATGATGGCTACACCTTC. The chain links TRBV6-5 to TRBJ1-2; 8 bases align to TRBD1. J was trimmed by 6 bases and V by 6 bases; bases with no gene match: 6. This CDR3 has 13 residues. Germline CDR1 is MNHEY and CDR2 is SVGAGI.

The CDR3 coding sequence is TGTGCCAGCAGCCCCGGGACAGGGGCCACTGAAGCTTTCTTT. As protein: CASSPGTGATEAFF. The chain joins TRBV7-3 to TRBJ1-1; 10 bases agree with TRBD1. There are 14 residues in the CDR3. The V and J ends lost 5 bases and 4 bases, in that order; junction bases with no gene match: 4. CDR1 is SGHTA and CDR2 is FQGTGA in the germline V gene.

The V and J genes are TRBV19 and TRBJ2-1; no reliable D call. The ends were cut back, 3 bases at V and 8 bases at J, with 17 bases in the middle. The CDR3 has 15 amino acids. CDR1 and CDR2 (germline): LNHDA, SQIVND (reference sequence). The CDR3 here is CASSIYSLTLDEQFF. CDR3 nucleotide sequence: TGTGCCAGTAGTATTTATAGCCTGACCCTCGATGAGCAGTTCTTC.

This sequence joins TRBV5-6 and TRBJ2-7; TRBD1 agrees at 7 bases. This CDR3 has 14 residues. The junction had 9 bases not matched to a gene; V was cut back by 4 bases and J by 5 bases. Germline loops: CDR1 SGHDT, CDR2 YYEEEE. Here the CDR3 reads CASSRLGQVNEQYF. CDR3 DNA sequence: TGTGCCAGCAGCCGCCTCGGACAGGTGAACGAGCAGTACTTC.

CDR3 sequence (DNA): TGTGCCAGCAGCCAGCCCCGGGGGACTGAAGCTTTCTTT. It codes for CASSQPRGTEAFF. The chain uses TRBV7-9 and TRBJ1-1; perhaps TRBD1 as D (5 bases). The CDR3 extends over 13 amino acids. Germline-derived CDR1 and CDR2 are SEHNR and FQNEAQ (reference sequence). V lost 5 bases, J lost 5 bases, and 12 bases lay in between.